This T cell receptor beta chain originates from a study of CD4 T cells in relation to SARS-CoV-2 and coronaviruses. Study information: TCR beta CDR3s were sequenced after approximately ten-day antigen culture of PBMCs. Shared crossreactive spike epitopes were mapped to their HLA restriction.

The V and J ends lost 7 bases and 4 bases respectively, with 16 bases between them. The V gene's germline CDR1 is LGHNT and CDR2 FRNRAP. The CDR3 sequence is 14 residues long. Clones were read by immunoSEQ multiplex PCR, and TCRdb kept only the in-frame ones, dropping some. Of 20,000 to 25,000 clones listed, 72% are singletons. The unexposed donors gave CD4+ T cells in 2011-2018, prior to COVID-19. After roughly 9 days of culture, CD4+ T cells were isolated. For this clone: Antigen specificity is unknown.

Input material: CD4+ T cells from PBMCs, cultured in vitro. The TCR sequence derives from a human donor in good health. The chain uses TRBV12-5 and TRBJ1-2; no clear D. Written as DNA, the CDR3 is TGTGCTAGTGTTCTGGACGCGGAGGGCTATGGCTACACCTTC. Amino acid sequence: CASVLDAEGYGYTF.